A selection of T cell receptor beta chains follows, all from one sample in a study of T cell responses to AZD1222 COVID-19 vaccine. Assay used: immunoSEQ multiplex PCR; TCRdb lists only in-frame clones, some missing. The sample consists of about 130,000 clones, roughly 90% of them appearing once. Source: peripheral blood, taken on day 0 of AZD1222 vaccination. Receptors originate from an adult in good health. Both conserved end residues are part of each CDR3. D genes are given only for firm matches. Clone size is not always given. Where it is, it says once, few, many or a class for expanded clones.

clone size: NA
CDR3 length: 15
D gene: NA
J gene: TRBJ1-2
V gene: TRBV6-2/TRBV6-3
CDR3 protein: CASSYGGPNEVGYTF
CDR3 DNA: TGTGCCAGCAGTTACGGGGGCCCCAACGAGGTTGGCTACACCTTC

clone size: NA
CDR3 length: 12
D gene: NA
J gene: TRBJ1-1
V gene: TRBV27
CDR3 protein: CASRSGISEAFF
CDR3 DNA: TGTGCCAGCCGGTCCGGAATTAGTGAAGCTTTCTTT

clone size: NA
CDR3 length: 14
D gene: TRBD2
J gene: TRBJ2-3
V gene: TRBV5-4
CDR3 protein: CASSLGLAGDTQYF
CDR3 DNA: TGTGCCAGCAGCTTAGGACTAGCGGGCGATACGCAGTATTTT

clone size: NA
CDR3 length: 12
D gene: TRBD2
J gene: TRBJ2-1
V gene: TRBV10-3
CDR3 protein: CAILGTSGEQFF
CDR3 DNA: TGTGCCATCCTGGGCACTAGCGGCGAGCAGTTCTTC

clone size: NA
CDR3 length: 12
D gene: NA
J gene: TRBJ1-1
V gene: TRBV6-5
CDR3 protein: CASSVENTEAFF
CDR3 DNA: TGTGCCAGCTCAGTCGAGAACACTGAAGCTTTCTTT

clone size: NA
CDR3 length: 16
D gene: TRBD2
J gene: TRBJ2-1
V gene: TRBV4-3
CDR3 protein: CASSQLAGGPGYEQFF
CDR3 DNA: TGCGCCAGCAGCCAACTAGCGGGAGGGCCGGGGTATGAGCAGTTCTTC

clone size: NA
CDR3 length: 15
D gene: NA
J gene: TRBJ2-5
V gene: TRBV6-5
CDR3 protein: CASSQGLVRGETQYF
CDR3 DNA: TGTGCCAGCAGCCAGGGACTAGTCAGGGGGGAGACCCAGTACTTC

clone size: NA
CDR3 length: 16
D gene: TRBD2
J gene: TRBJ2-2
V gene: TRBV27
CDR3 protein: CASSLAGLPLTGELFF
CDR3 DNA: TGTGCCAGCAGTCTAGCGGGACTCCCCCTCACCGGGGAGCTGTTTTTT

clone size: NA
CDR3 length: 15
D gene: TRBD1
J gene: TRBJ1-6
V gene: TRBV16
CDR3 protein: CASSQYRDRGSPLHF
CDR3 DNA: TGTGCCAGCAGCCAATACCGGGACAGGGGGTCACCCCTCCACTTT

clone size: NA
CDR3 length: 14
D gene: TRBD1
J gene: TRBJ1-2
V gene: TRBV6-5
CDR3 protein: CASRYSGTANGYTF
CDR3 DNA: TGTGCCAGCAGATATTCCGGGACAGCGAATGGCTACACCTTC

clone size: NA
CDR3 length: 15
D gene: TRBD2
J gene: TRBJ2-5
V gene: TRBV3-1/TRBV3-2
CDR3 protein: CATERGDSGIATQYF
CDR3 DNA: TGTGCCACCGAGCGAGGGGATAGCGGGATTGCGACCCAGTACTTC

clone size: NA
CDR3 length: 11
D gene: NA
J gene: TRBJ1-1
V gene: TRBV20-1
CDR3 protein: CSARVGTEAFF
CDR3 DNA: TGCAGTGCTAGGGTGGGCACTGAAGCTTTCTTT

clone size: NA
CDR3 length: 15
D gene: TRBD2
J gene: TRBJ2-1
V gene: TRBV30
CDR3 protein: CAWSVHGGFYNEQFF
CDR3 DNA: TGTGCCTGGAGTGTACACGGGGGGTTTTACAATGAGCAGTTCTTC

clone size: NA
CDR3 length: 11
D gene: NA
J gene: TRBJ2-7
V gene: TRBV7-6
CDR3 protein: CASSSGVEQYF
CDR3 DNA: TGTGCCAGCAGCTCGGGGGTCGAGCAGTACTTC

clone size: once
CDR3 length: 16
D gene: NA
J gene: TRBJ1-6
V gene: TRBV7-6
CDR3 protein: CASSLEGPGFNSPLHF
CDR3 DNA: TGTGCCAGCAGCTTAGAGGGGCCAGGGTTTAATTCACCCCTCCACTTT

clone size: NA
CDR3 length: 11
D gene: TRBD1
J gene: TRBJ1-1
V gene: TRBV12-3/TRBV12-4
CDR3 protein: CASSQGTGAFF
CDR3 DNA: TGTGCCAGCAGTCAAGGGACAGGGGCTTTCTTT

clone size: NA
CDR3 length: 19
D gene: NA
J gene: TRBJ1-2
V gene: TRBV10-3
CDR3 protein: CAISAPRAGTSDRNYGYTF
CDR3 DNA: TGTGCCATCAGTGCACCTCGGGCCGGGACCTCGGACAGAAACTATGGCTACACCTTC

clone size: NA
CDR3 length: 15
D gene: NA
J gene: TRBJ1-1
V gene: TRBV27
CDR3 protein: CASSFFGETRTEAFF
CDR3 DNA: TGTGCCAGCAGTTTTTTTGGGGAAACGCGCACTGAAGCTTTCTTT

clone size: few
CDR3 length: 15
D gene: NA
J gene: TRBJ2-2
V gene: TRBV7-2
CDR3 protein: CASSYRASGTGELFF
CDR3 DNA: TGTGCCAGCAGCTATAGGGCTAGTGGCACCGGGGAGCTGTTTTTT

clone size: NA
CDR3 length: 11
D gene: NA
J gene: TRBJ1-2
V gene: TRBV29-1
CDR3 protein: CSVYVNYGYTF
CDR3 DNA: TGCAGCGTCTACGTTAACTATGGCTACACCTTC

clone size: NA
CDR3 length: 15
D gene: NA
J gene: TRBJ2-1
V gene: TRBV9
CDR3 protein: CASSPAGRLYNEQFF
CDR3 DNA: TGTGCCAGCAGCCCAGCCGGTAGACTTTACAATGAGCAGTTCTTC

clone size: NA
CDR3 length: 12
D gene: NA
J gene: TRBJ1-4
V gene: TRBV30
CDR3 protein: CAIAISGEKLFF
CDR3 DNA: TGTGCCATAGCCATTTCGGGTGAAAAACTGTTTTTT

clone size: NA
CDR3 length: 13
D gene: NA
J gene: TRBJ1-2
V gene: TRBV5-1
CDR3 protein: CASSLEGISGYTF
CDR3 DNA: TGCGCCAGCAGCTTGGAAGGCATCAGTGGCTACACCTTC

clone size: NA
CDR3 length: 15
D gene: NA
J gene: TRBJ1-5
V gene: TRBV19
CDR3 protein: CASSPTGRDHQPQHF
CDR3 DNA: TGTGCCAGTAGTCCAACGGGCAGGGACCATCAGCCCCAGCATTTT

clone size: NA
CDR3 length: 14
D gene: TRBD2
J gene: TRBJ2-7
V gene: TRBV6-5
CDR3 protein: CASSLLAGTYEQYF
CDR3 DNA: TGTGCCAGCAGTCTTCTAGCGGGAACCTACGAGCAGTACTTC

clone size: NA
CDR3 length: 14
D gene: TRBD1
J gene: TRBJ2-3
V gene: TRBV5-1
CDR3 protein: CASSPQGDTDTQYF
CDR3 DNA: TGCGCCAGCAGTCCGCAGGGGGACACAGATACGCAGTATTTT

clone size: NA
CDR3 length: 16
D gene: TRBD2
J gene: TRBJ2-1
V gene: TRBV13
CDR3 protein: CASSHPSGMTYNEQFF
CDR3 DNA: TGTGCCAGCAGCCACCCTAGCGGGATGACCTACAATGAGCAGTTCTTC

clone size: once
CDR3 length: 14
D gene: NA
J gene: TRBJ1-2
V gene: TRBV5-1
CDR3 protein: CASSWSATGYGYTF
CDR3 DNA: TGCGCCAGCAGCTGGAGCGCGACAGGCTATGGCTACACCTTC

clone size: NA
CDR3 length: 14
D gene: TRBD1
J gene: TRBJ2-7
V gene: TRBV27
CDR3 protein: CASSLDRGSYEQYF
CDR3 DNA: TGTGCCAGCAGTTTGGACAGGGGTTCCTACGAGCAGTACTTC

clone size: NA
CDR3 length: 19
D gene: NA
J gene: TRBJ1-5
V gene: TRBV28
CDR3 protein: CASSLSGRLDTVGNQPQHF
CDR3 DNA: TGTGCCAGCAGTTTATCCGGGCGGCTTGACACTGTGGGCAATCAGCCCCAGCATTTT

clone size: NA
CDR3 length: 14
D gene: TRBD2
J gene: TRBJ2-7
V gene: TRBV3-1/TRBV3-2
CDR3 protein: CASSNSGRRGEQYF
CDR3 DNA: TGTGCCAGCAGCAATAGCGGGAGGAGAGGGGAGCAGTACTTC

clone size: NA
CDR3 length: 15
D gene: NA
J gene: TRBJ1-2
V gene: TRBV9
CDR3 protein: CASSVDPGANYGYTF
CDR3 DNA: TGTGCCAGCAGCGTAGATCCAGGCGCGAACTATGGCTACACCTTC

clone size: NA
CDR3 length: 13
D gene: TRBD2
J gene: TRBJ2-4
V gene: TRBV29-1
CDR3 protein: CSVDKGLANIQYF
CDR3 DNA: TGCAGCGTTGATAAGGGACTAGCGAACATTCAGTACTTC

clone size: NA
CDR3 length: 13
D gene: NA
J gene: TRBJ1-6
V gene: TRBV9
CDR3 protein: CASSDSYNSPLHF
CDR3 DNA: TGTGCCAGCAGTGACAGCTATAATTCACCCCTCCACTTT

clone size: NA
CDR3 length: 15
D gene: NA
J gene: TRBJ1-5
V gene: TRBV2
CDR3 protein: CASRAKSGGNQPQHF
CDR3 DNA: TGTGCCAGCAGGGCCAAATCAGGGGGCAATCAGCCCCAGCATTTT

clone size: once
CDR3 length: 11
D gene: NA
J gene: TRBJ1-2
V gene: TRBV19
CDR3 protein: CAGTSPTGYTF
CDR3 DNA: TGTGCCGGTACAAGTCCGACGGGCTACACCTTC

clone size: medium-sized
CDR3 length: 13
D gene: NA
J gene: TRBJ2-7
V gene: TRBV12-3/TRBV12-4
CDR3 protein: CASTKPSGYEQYF
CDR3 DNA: TGTGCCAGCACCAAACCCAGCGGCTACGAGCAGTACTTC

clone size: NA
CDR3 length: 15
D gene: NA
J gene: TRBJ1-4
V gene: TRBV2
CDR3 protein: CASSGSLQSNEKLFF
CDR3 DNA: TGTGCCAGCAGTGGGTCTTTACAGAGTAATGAAAAACTGTTTTTT

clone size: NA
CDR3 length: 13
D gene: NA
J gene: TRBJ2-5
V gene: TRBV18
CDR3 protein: CASSPGFQETQYF
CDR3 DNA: TGTGCCAGCTCACCAGGGTTCCAAGAGACCCAGTACTTC

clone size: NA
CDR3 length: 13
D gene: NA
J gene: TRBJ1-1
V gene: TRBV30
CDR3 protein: CAWSTDLNTEAFF
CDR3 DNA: TGTGCCTGGAGTACAGACCTGAACACTGAAGCTTTCTTT

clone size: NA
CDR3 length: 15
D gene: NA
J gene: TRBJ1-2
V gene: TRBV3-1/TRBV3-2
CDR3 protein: CASSQERGGHYGYTF
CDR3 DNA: TGTGCCAGCAGCCAAGAGAGGGGGGGCCACTATGGCTACACCTTC

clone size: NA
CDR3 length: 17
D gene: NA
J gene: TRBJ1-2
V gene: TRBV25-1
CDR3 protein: CASSESGTGQRRYGYTF
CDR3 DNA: TGTGCCAGCAGTGAATCTGGGACTGGCCAGCGGAGATATGGCTACACCTTC

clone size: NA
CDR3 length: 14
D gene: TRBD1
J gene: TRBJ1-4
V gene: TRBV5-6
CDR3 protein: CASGTGGSYEKLFF
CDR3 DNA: TGTGCCAGTGGAACAGGGGGATCTTATGAAAAACTGTTTTTT

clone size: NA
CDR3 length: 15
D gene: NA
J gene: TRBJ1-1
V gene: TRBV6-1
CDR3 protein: CASSEGAGLIAEAFF
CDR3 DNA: TGTGCCAGCAGTGAAGGGGCAGGGTTGATTGCTGAAGCTTTCTTT

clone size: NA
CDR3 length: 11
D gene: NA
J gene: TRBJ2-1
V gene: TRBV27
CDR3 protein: CASSFGIEQFF
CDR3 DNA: TGTGCCAGCAGTTTCGGGATCGAGCAGTTCTTC

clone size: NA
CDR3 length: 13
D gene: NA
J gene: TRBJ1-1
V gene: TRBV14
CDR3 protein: CASSQDLVTEAFF
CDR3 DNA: TGTGCCAGCAGCCAAGACCTGGTCACTGAAGCTTTCTTT

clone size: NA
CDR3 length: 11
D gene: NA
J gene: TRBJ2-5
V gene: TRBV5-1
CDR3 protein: CASSFVETQYF
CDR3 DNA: TGCGCCAGCAGCTTTGTTGAGACCCAGTACTTC

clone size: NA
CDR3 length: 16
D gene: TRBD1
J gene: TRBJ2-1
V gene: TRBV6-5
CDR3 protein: CASSYAYRGRRNEQFF
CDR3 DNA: TGTGCCAGCAGTTACGCGTACAGGGGGCGACGGAATGAGCAGTTCTTC

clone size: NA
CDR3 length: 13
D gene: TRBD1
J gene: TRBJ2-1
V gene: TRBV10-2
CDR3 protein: CASTDRVWNEQFF
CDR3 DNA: TGCGCCAGTACGGACAGGGTTTGGAATGAGCAGTTCTTC

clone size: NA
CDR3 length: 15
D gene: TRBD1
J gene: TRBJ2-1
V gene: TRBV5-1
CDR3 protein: CASSPVQGPYNEQFF
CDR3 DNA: TGCGCCAGCAGCCCGGTACAGGGGCCTTACAATGAGCAGTTCTTC

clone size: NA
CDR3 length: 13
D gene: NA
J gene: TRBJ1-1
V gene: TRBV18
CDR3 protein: CASSPPWTAEAFF
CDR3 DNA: TGTGCCAGCTCACCCCCATGGACAGCTGAAGCTTTCTTT

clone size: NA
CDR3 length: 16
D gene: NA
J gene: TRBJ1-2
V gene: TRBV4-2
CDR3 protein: CASSQDSGGVVYGYTF
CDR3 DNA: TGTGCCAGCAGCCAAGACAGCGGGGGGGTGGTCTATGGCTACACCTTC

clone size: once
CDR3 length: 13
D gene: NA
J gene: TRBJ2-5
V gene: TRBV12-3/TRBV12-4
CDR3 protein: CASSLSGIETQYF
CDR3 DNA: TGTGCCAGCAGTTTAAGCGGAATAGAGACCCAGTACTTC

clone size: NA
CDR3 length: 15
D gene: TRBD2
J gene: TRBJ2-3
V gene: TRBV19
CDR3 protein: CASSETSGSADTQYF
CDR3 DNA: TGTGCCAGTAGCGAGACTAGCGGGAGCGCAGATACGCAGTATTTT

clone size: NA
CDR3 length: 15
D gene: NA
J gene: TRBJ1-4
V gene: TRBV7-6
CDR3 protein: CASSLVTGLNEKLFF
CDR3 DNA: TGTGCCAGCAGCTTAGTAACTGGCCTGAATGAAAAACTGTTTTTT